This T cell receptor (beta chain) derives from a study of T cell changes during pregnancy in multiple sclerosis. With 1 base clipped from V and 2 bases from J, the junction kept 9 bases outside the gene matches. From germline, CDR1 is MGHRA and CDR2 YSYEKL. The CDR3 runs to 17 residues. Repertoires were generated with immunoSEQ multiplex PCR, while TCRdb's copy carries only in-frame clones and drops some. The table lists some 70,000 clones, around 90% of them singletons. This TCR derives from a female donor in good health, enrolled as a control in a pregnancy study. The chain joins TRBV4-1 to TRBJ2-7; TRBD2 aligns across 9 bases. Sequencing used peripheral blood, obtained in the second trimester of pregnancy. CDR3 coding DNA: TGCGCCAGCAGCCAAGGGTGGGGAGCGGGGGGAACCTACGAGCAGTACTTC. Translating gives CASSQGWGAGGTYEQYF.